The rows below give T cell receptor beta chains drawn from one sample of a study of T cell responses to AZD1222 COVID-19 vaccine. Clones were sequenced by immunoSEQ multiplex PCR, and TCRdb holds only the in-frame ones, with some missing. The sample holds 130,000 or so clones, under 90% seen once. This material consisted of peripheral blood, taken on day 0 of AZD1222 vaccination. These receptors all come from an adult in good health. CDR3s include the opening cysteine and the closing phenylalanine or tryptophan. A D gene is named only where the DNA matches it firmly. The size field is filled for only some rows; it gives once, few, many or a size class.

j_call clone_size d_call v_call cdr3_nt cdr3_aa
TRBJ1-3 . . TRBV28 TGTGCCAGCAGCCTTCATACAGGGCGGAAAAACACCATATATTTT CASSLHTGRKNTIYF
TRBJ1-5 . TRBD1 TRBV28 TGTGCCAGCAGCCCTACGGGACAGGGGGTTGGTAGCAATCAGCCCCAGCATTTT CASSPTGQGVGSNQPQHF
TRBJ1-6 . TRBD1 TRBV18 TGTGCCAGCTCATCTGGGACAGGGGGGAGGTCACCCCTCCACTTT CASSSGTGGRSPLHF
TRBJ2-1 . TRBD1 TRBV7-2 TGTGCCAGCAGTCGGATTCAGGGGGCGCTCGGCAATGAGCAGTTCTTC CASSRIQGALGNEQFF
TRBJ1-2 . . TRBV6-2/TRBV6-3 TGTGCCAGCAGTGGGTTCTCCGCTAACTATGGCTACACCTTC CASSGFSANYGYTF
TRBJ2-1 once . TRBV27 TGTGCCAGCAGTCCCCGGACAGCCCCCTCCTACAATGAGCAGTTCTTC CASSPRTAPSYNEQFF
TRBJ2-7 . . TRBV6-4 TGTGCCAGCAGCGGTCGGGCCTACGAGCAGTACTTC CASSGRAYEQYF
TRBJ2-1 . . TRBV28 TGTGCCAGCAGTTTAATAACGGGGGGCGGGAATGAGCAGTTCTTC CASSLITGGGNEQFF
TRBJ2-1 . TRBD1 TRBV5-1 TGCGCCAGCAGCTTGGGGGGACAGGGCCGGGAGCAGTTCTTC CASSLGGQGREQFF
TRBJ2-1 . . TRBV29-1 TGCAGCGTTGTTGGGGGGCCAGTTGAGCAGTTCTTC CSVVGGPVEQFF
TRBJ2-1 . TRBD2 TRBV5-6 TGTGCCAGCACCGACCAGGGAGGGGAGCAGTTCTTC CASTDQGGEQFF
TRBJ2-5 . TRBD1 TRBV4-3 TGCGCCAGCAGCCTGGGGGGGGACAGGGAAGAGACCCAGTACTTC CASSLGGDREETQYF
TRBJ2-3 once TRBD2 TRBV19 TGTGCCAGTAGTATAATCAGCAGGGGACTAGCAGATACGCAGTATTTT CASSIISRGLADTQYF
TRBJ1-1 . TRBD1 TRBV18 TGTGCCAGCTCACCGGGACAGGGGAACACTGAAGCTTTCTTT CASSPGQGNTEAFF
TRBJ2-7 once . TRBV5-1 TGCGCCAGCAGCTTGGTCCAACCCCGGGAGCAGTACTTC CASSLVQPREQYF
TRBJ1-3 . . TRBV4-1 TGCGCCAGCAGCCCGCCCCAGGAGGCTGGAAACACCATATATTTT CASSPPQEAGNTIYF
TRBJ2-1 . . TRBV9 TGTGCCAGCAGCGTATTTGGGGCTGGGTACAATGAGCAGTTCTTC CASSVFGAGYNEQFF
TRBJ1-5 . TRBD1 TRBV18 TGTGCCAGCTCCCCCGACAGGGGCGATAGCAATCAGCCCCAGCATTTT CASSPDRGDSNQPQHF
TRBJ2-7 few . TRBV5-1 TGCGCCAGCAGCTCTCTGACAGACTCCTACGAGCAGTACTTC CASSSLTDSYEQYF
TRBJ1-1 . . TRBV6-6 TGTGCCAGCAGTTACCCAGGGCGGGACACTGAAGCTTTCTTT CASSYPGRDTEAFF
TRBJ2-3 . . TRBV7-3 TGTGCCAGCAGCTCCCGGGCCTCTCAAACAGATACGCAGTATTTT CASSSRASQTDTQYF
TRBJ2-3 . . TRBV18 TGTGCCAGCTCACCACCGTCGGACGATACGCAGTATTTT CASSPPSDDTQYF
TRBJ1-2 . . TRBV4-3 TGCGCCAGCAGCCAAGAAACGGCAGGGGAGACCCGGGTCTATGGCTACACCTTC CASSQETAGETRVYGYTF
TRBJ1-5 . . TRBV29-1 TGCAGCGTTGGCCAGTTTAGCAATCAGCCCCAGCATTTT CSVGQFSNQPQHF
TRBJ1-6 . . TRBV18 TGTGCCAGCTCACCACAGGGGCTCGAGGGTTCACCCCTCCACTTT CASSPQGLEGSPLHF
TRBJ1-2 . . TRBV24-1 TGTGCCACCAGTGATTTTCACTCTAACTATGGCTACACCTTT CATSDFHSNYGYTF
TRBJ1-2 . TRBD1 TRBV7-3 TGTGCCAGCAGCTTAAGGGACAGGGGGTTAAGTGGCTACACCTTC CASSLRDRGLSGYTF
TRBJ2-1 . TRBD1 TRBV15 TGTGCCACCAGCAGAGCGACGAACAGGGGTCGGAATGAGCAGTTCTTC CATSRATNRGRNEQFF
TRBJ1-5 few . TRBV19 TGTGCCAGTAGTATAGACAGCCCTAATCAGCCCCAGCATTTT CASSIDSPNQPQHF